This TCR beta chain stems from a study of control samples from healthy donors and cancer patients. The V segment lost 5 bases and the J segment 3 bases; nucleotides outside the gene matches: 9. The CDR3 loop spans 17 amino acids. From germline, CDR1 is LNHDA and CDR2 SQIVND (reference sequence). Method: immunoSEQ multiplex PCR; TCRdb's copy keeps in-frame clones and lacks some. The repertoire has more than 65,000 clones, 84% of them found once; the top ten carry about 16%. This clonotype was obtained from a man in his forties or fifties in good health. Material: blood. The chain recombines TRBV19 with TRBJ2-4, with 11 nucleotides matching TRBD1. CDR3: CASSPNWGQGDKNIQYF. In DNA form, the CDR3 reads TGTGCCAGTAGTCCGAACTGGGGACAGGGGGACAAAAACATTCAGTACTTC.